The next 24 T cell receptor beta chains were all read from a single sample in a study of cytomegalovirus exposure and HLA in healthy donors. 13 Jbeta primers and 60 Vbeta primers were used for the PCR. Some clones are missing from TCRdb's copy, which holds only in-frame ones; the method was immunoSEQ multiplex PCR. There are about 130,000 clones in the sample; approximately 80% occur only once, and 1% lies in the top ten. What was sequenced was PBMCs. The receptors originated from a man aged 35 to 55 in good health and CMV-seronegative.

This rearrangement joins TRBV7-3 to TRBJ2-3; 7 nucleotides agree with TRBD2. This CDR3 is built from 12 residues. Germline CDR1 and CDR2: SGHTA and FQGTGA. After removal of 5 bases from V and 8 bases from J, the junction contained 4 bases not matched to a gene. The CDR3 reads CASSIERGTQYF. CDR3 nucleotides: TGTGCCAGCAGCATCGAGCGGGGTACGCAGTATTTT. Looking up the rest from reference TRBV7-3 and TRBJ2-3 gives the full variable domain: GAGVSQTPSNKVTEKGKYVELRCDPISGHTALYWYRQSLGQGPEFLIYFQGTGAADDSGLPNDRFFAVRPEGSVSTLKIQRTERGDSAVYLCASSIERGTQYFGPGTRLTVL.

This chain joins TRBV30 and TRBJ2-2, with 15 bases that match TRBD2. The junction had 5 bases not matched to a gene; V was cut back by 7 bases and J by 5 bases. The germline CDR1 and CDR2 sequences are GTSNPN and SVGIG (reference sequence). The CDR3 contains 15 residues. The CDR3 here is CALGLAGGLTGELFF. The CDR3 DNA sequence: TGTGCCTTGGGACTAGCGGGAGGATTAACCGGGGAGCTGTTTTTT.

On this clone itself: Other DNA sequences in this sample translate to the same CDR3. The chain couples TRBV2 to TRBJ1-6, with D unresolved. CDR1 is SNHLY and CDR2 is FYNNEI in the germline V gene. This CDR3 region has 14 residues. V was cut by 7 bases and J by 6 bases, with 13 bases left in between. This CDR3 reads CASTTQNVNSPLHF. The CDR3 bases are TGTGCCAGCACCACCCAGAACGTTAATTCACCCCTCCACTTT.

The chain recombines TRBV28 with TRBJ1-1, with D hard to call. The CDR3 has 11 residues. V lost 4 bases and J lost 10, with 10 bases in between. The germline V gene has CDR1 MDHEN and CDR2 SYDVKM. The chain's CDR3 is CASSYVGGAFF. The CDR3 DNA is TGTGCCAGCAGTTATGTCGGCGGAGCTTTCTTT. The full variable domain, in which reference TRBV28 and TRBJ1-1 provide the parts outside the CDR3, is DVKVTQSSRYLVKRTGEKVFLECVQDMDHENMFWYRQDPGLGLRLIYFSYDVKMKEKGDIPEGYSVSREKKERFSLILESASTNQTSMYLCASSYVGGAFFGQGTRLTVV.

The CDR3 bases are TGTGCCAGCTCACCCTACGTGACCTACGAGCAGTACTTC. This gives the protein CASSPYVTYEQYF. J is TRBJ2-7 and V is TRBV18; no clear D gene. Deletions cut 3 bases from V and 2 bases from J, with 8 bases between. The CDR3 runs to 13 residues. Germline CDR1 KGHSH, CDR2 LQKENI.

The genes are TRBV11-2 and TRBJ2-1; 7 bases are shared with TRBD1. The CDR3 contains 16 residues. Trimming cost V 2 bases and J 6 bases; bases outside gene matches: 10. Germline V gene lookup returns CDR1 SGHAT and CDR2 FQNNGV. The CDR3 reads CASSLRSATGVNEQFF. DNA for the CDR3: TGTGCCAGCAGCTTACGATCGGCTACAGGGGTCAATGAGCAGTTCTTC.

This clone was observed a single time. The chain is built from TRBV11-2 and TRBJ2-7; D perhaps matches TRBD1 (5 bases). CDR3 length: 16 amino acids. From germline, CDR1 is SGHAT and CDR2 FQNNGV. Trimming removed 1 base from V and 6 bases from J, with 19 bases in between. DNA for the CDR3: TGTGCCAGCAGCTTAGGTCTGGGGCCGTATGTGGGCGAGCAGTACTTC. Protein: CASSLGLGPYVGEQYF.

The chain links TRBV29-1 to TRBJ1-6; D is unresolved. V was clipped by 4 bases and J by 8 bases, with 12 bases between them. The CDR3 spans 13 residues. Germline V gives CDR1 SQVTM, CDR2 ANQGSEA. CDR3 loop: CSVALGRDSPLHF. DNA of the CDR3: TGCAGCGTTGCGCTTGGGAGGGATTCACCCCTCCACTTT.

The chain couples TRBV7-2 to TRBJ1-5; D possibly corresponds to TRBD1 (6 bases). The CDR3 runs 15 residues. V was cut by 3 bases and J by 6 bases, with 15 bases left in between. The V gene's germline CDR1 is SGHTA and CDR2 FQGNSA. Here the CDR3 reads CASSFINSGAQPQHF. Here the CDR3 DNA reads TGTGCCAGCAGCTTCATAAATTCAGGGGCTCAGCCCCAGCATTTT. Filled out from reference TRBV7-2 and TRBJ1-5, the complete variable domain reads GAGVSQSPSNKVTEKGKDVELRCDPISGHTALYWYRQSLGQGLEFLIYFQGNSAPDKSGLPSDRFSAERTGGSVSTLTIQRTQQEDSAVYLCASSFINSGAQPQHFGDGTRLSIL.

V usage is TRBV6-5 and J usage is TRBJ1-6; D unclear. Germline loops: CDR1 MNHEY, CDR2 SVGAGI. Trimming cost V 6 bases and J 8 bases, with 17 bases left between them. The CDR3 loop spans 15 amino acids. The CDR3 region has the DNA TGTGCCAGCAGCCCTAGCGTGTATGTTGATTCACCCCTCCACTTT. This sequence encodes CASSPSVYVDSPLHF.

The chain is built from TRBV18 and TRBJ1-2; 9 nucleotides agree with TRBD1. J lost 7 bases, V lost 0 bases, and 12 bases had no gene match. The CDR3 spans 17 residues. From germline, CDR1 is KGHSH and CDR2 LQKENI. The CDR3 DNA follows: TGTGCCAGCTCACCACCAGCATACAGGGGGCCGAGTAGTGGCTACACCTTC. Translating it yields CASSPPAYRGPSSGYTF.

The J gene is TRBJ2-7, the V gene TRBV2; 10 positions match TRBD2. Germline assignment: CDR1 SNHLY and CDR2 FYNNEI. CDR3 length: 14 amino acids. Unmatched junction bases numbered 2, after V lost 4 bases and J lost 2 bases. This CDR3 is CASSALAGAYEQYF. DNA of the CDR3: TGTGCCAGCAGTGCCCTAGCGGGGGCCTACGAGCAGTACTTC.

The chain joins TRBV2 to TRBJ2-3; 8 positions agree with TRBD1. The CDR3 spans 14 residues. J gave up 3 bases and V 1 base, and 0 bases lay outside the gene matches. Per germline, CDR1 SNHLY and CDR2 FYNNEI. Here the CDR3 reads CASSEDRGTDTQYF. The DNA of the CDR3 is TGTGCCAGCAGTGAAGACAGGGGGACAGATACGCAGTATTTT.

The chain uses TRBV5-1 and TRBJ1-3, with D tentatively TRBD1 (6 bases). Germline V gene sequence: CDR1 SGHRS, CDR2 YFSETQ. The germline V and J ends were trimmed by 4 bases and 1 base, with 18 bases remaining between them. The CDR3 loop spans 17 amino acids. CDR3 protein: CASSPAQTGASGNTIYF. CDR3 coding DNA: TGCGCCAGCAGCCCTGCCCAGACAGGAGCATCTGGAAACACCATATATTTT.

The CDR3 DNA reads TGCGCCAGCAGTGAGGTCGGCACTGAAGCTTTCTTT. Translation: CASSEVGTEAFF. The chain links TRBV10-2 to TRBJ1-1; no firm D call. The CDR3 loop spans 12 amino acids. V was shortened by 2 bases and J by 4 bases, with 5 bases between the two germline ends. CDR1 and CDR2 (germline): WSHSY, SAAADI.

The gene calls are TRBV11-3 and TRBJ2-3; 8 bases agree with TRBD1. The CDR3 loop spans 16 amino acids. V lost 4 bases and J lost 2; bases outside the gene matches: 8. The germline V gene has CDR1 SGHNT and CDR2 YENEEA. The CDR3 sequence is CASSSGTGFNTDTQYF. CDR3 nucleotide sequence: TGTGCCAGCAGCTCAGGGACAGGCTTTAACACAGATACGCAGTATTTT.

V gene TRBV2 combines with J gene TRBJ2-7; TRBD2 matches at 8 bases. This CDR3 is built from 17 residues. The trim removed 7 bases at V and 0 bases at J, leaving 14 bases unmatched. In germline, CDR1 is SNHLY, CDR2 FYNNEI. The CDR3 here is CASIRKDPSGSSYEQYF. CDR3 DNA sequence: TGTGCCAGCATTCGAAAGGACCCCAGCGGGAGCTCCTACGAGCAGTACTTC.

This chain links TRBV30 with TRBJ1-2; D possibly corresponds to TRBD1 (6 bases). The V gene's germline CDR1 is GTSNPN and CDR2 SVGIG (reference sequence). This CDR3 contains 14 residues. V lost 2 bases and J lost 4, with 14 bases in between. Here the CDR3 reads CAWSKNRDGYGYTF. The CDR3 nucleotides are TGTGCCTGGAGTAAAAACAGGGATGGCTATGGCTACACCTTC.

This chain uses TRBV28 with TRBJ1-6; weak D call: TRBD1 (6 bases). Germline V gene data show CDR1 as MDHEN and CDR2 as SYDVKM. The CDR3 spans 15 residues. The ends were cut back, 6 bases at V and 3 bases at J, with 12 bases in the middle. CDR3 DNA sequence: TGTGCCAGCAGGCCGACAGGTTACTATAATTCACCCCTCCACTTT. This translates into CASRPTGYYNSPLHF.

This chain joins TRBV28 and TRBJ1-2, with 7 nucleotides matching TRBD1. The CDR3 consists of 13 residues. V shed 8 bases, J shed 10 bases, and the junction held 13 bases outside the gene matches. Germline CDR1 is MDHEN and CDR2 is SYDVKM. The CDR3 here is CASGDSPQTHYTF. CDR3 bases: TGTGCCAGCGGGGACAGCCCCCAGACCCACTACACCTTC.

As for this clone: The same CDR3 is also encoded by other DNA sequences in this sample. CDR3: CASSLGTPAYEQYF. The CDR3 region has the DNA TGCGCCAGCAGCTTAGGGACTCCGGCCTACGAGCAGTACTTC. V gene TRBV5-1 combines with J gene TRBJ2-7, with a possible D match to TRBD2 (6 bases). This CDR3 has 14 residues. V was pared by 2 bases and J by 2 bases, with 11 bases between. CDR1 and CDR2 (germline): SGHRS, YFSETQ.

This chain links TRBV11-3 with TRBJ2-1, with D possibly matching TRBD2 (6 bases). With 2 bases removed from V and 0 bases from J, the gap between germline ends came to 8 bases. This CDR3 has 15 residues. The germline gives CDR1 SGHNT, CDR2 YENEEA. The CDR3 loop is CASSLRGTSYNEQFF. The CDR3 coding sequence is TGTGCCAGCAGCTTACGCGGGACCTCCTACAATGAGCAGTTCTTC.

The chain employs TRBV6-5 and TRBJ1-1; D ambiguous. Germline V lookup: CDR1 MNHEY, CDR2 SVGAGI. This CDR3 has 14 residues. The germline V and J ends were trimmed by 6 bases and 1 base, with 12 bases remaining between them. CDR3 in amino acids: CASSRIAGNTEAFF. DNA of the CDR3: TGTGCCAGCAGCCGCATAGCGGGGAACACTGAAGCTTTCTTT.

This clone was counted once. This chain connects TRBV6-6 to TRBJ2-7; the D gene is possibly TRBD1 (6 bases). The CDR3 totals 13 residues. CDR1 is MNHNY, CDR2 SVGAGI, per germline (reference sequence). Trimming shortened V by 6 bases and J by 4 bases, and 13 bases separated the two germline ends. The CDR3 here is CASRPGATYEQYF. The CDR3 coding sequence is TGTGCCAGCAGGCCAGGGGCGACTTACGAGCAGTACTTC.